Presented here are 12 T cell receptor beta chains from one specimen sequenced in a study of blood T cells in healthy people across ages. Combining a sample-barcoded 5' primer with a J-beta primer mix, a second PCR ran for roughly 7 to 12 cycles. Each CDR3 protein is one row after TCRdb ran MiXCR on the 5' RACE reads. Of about 1.7 million distinct CDR3 sequences detected, approximately 30% appear once; the ten largest clones hold about 8%. The sequenced sample was blood. These receptors all come from a woman aged 25-40 years in good health.

The V gene is TRBV10-3, the J gene TRBJ1-4; D unclear. Trimming removed 7 bases at V and 14 bases at J, with 26 bases between. This CDR3 has 15 amino acids. Germline assignment: CDR1 ENHRY and CDR2 SYGVKD. This chain's CDR3 is CAITVGGYLIGKLFF. CDR3 sequence (DNA): TGTGCCATCACTGTAGGAGGATACTTGATAGGGAAGCTGTTTTTT.

In regard to this clonotype: Sequence at one end of the junction differs from germline and may be a read error. For the CDR3, the DNA is TGTGCCAGCTCGCCACCCGCCCCGGGAGGGGATAACTATGGCTACACCTTC. The encoded protein is CASSPPAPGGDNYGYTF. V gene TRBV18 combines with J gene TRBJ1-2; D is perhaps TRBD1 (5 bases). The CDR3 totals 17 residues. Germline V gene lookup returns CDR1 KGHSH and CDR2 LQKENI.

This clonotype came up many times. This chain links TRBV7-8 with TRBJ2-6; no clear D gene. The germline V and J ends were trimmed by 4 bases and 2 bases, with 9 bases remaining between them. From germline, CDR1 is SGHVS and CDR2 FQNEAQ. The CDR3 totals 15 residues. The CDR3 sequence: CASSSRKPGANVLTF. The CDR3 DNA follows: TGTGCCAGCAGCTCGAGAAAACCTGGGGCCAACGTCCTGACTTTC.

A note on this clonotype: A read error may produce the germline difference seen at one junction end. The chain joins TRBV4-3 to TRBJ1-1, with 8 bases lining up with TRBD1. The CDR3 totals 13 residues. Per the germline V gene, CDR1 is LGHNA and CDR2 is YSLEER. The CDR3 sequence is CASSQRQGTEVFF. The CDR3 region has the DNA TGCGCCAGCAGCCAAAGACAGGGGACTGAAGTTTTCTTT.

This clonotype was detected ten times or more. The chain joins TRBV3-1 to TRBJ2-5; D might be TRBD2 (6 bases). CDR1 LGHDT and CDR2 YNNKEL come from the germline V gene (reference sequence). The CDR3 is 14 residues long. The ends were cut back, 1 base at V and 4 bases at J, with 10 bases in the middle. As DNA, the CDR3 is TGTGCCAGCAGCCAAGGGACTACCGCAGAGACCCAGTACTTC. It is translated as CASSQGTTAETQYF.

This clonotype occurred a few times. This chain joins TRBV7-9 and TRBJ2-7; weak D call: TRBD1 (7 bases). CDR3 size: 15 residues. Germline V lookup: CDR1 SEHNR, CDR2 FQNEAQ (reference sequence). V lost 1 base, J lost 5 bases, and 15 bases lay in between. CDR3 in amino acids: CASSLDWTGGDEQYF. The CDR3 DNA reads as TGTGCCAGCAGCTTAGATTGGACAGGAGGGGACGAGCAGTACTTC.

This clonotype was seen more than once but under ten times. The gene calls are TRBV3-1 and TRBJ2-1; 12 bases are a match to TRBD2. Per the germline V gene, CDR1 is LGHDT and CDR2 is YNNKEL (reference sequence). The CDR3 has 16 amino acids. The V and J ends lost 1 base and 13 bases, in that order; junction bases with no gene match: 11. CDR3 nucleotide sequence: TGTGCCAGCAGCCAAGGACTAGCGGGAGTACAAGAGACCCAGTTCTTC. Amino acid sequence: CASSQGLAGVQETQFF.

This clonotype was counted between two and nine times. V gene TRBV11-2 combines with J gene TRBJ2-1, with 7 bases that match TRBD1. Germline values: CDR1 SGHAT, CDR2 FQNNGV. This CDR3 has 12 amino acids. The junction had 4 bases not matched to a gene; V was cut back by 4 bases and J by 10 bases. CDR3 sequence: CASSWTGEEQFF. As DNA, the CDR3 is TGTGCCAGCAGCTGGACAGGAGAAGAGCAGTTCTTC.

CDR3 residues: CAISGQLNQPQHF. Written as DNA, the CDR3 is TGTGCCATCAGCGGACAACTCAATCAGCCCCAGCATTTT. V usage is TRBV10-3 and J usage is TRBJ1-5; tentatively, D is TRBD1 (5 bases). V was pared by 6 bases and J by 3 bases, with 9 bases between. CDR1 and CDR2 (germline): ENHRY, SYGVKD. This CDR3 has 13 amino acids.

In regard to this clonotype: Given a much more abundant clone one base away, this may be a read error. The genes are TRBV5-1 and TRBJ2-7; maybe TRBD1 (6 bases). Looked up from germline, CDR1 is SGHRS and CDR2 is YFSETQ. This CDR3 contains 18 residues. CDR3 in amino acids: CAGSLARTLGTLSFEQYF. CDR3 bases: TGCGCCGGCAGCTTGGCGCGGACCCTCGGGACACTTTCTTTCGAGCAGTACTTC.

This clonotype showed up just a few times. The chain links TRBV28 to TRBJ1-2, with D possibly TRBD1 on 5 matching bases. Germline assignment: CDR1 MDHEN and CDR2 SYDVKM. V was clipped by 3 bases and J by 4 bases, with 12 bases between them. CDR3 length: 14 amino acids. The CDR3 DNA is TGTGCCAGCAGTTTTAAGGGGTCAGGCTATGGCTACACCTTC. Translated: CASSFKGSGYGYTF.

Regarding this clonotype: Germline and junction disagree at one end, which may indicate a read error. The chain recombines TRBV20-1 with TRBJ2-7; TRBD1 might be the D (5 bases). Germline V gene lookup returns CDR1 DFQATT and CDR2 SNEGSKA (reference sequence). The CDR3 covers 11 residues. CDR3 sequence reads: CSALGVQGLHF. CDR3 in DNA: TGCAGTGCTCTAGGGGTTCAGGGCTTGCACTTC.